This T cell receptor beta chain was recovered during a study of cytomegalovirus exposure and HLA in healthy donors. Whole-study findings and limits: Researchers reported from a later analysis that most CMV-associated TCR beta chains appeared HLA-restricted.

Primers for the PCR totalled 60 Vbeta and 13 Jbeta. Original processing notes: Unique TCR beta chains totaled around 86 million in a later count, with approximately 11 million of them shared. Sequencing was performed with immunoSEQ multiplex PCR; in TCRdb, only in-frame clones are kept and a portion is missing. The V and J calls and the clone size are those of that table, but D and trimming were determined from the DNA. The data contain some 160,000 clones, around 77% of them singletons. Notes on this clone: Its antigen is as yet unknown.

The CDR3 has 15 residues. V lost 6 bases, J lost 2 bases, and 7 bases stayed unmatched. Germline V lookup: CDR1 WSHSY, CDR2 SAAADI. This clonotype originated in a man in his fifties in good health and CMV-seropositive. The chain couples TRBV10-2 to TRBJ1-5; 7 bases agree with TRBD1. Source material: PBMCs. CDR3 sequence: CASSLTGVGNQPQHF. The CDR3 DNA reads TGCGCCAGCAGCTTAACAGGGGTGGGCAATCAGCCCCAGCATTTT.